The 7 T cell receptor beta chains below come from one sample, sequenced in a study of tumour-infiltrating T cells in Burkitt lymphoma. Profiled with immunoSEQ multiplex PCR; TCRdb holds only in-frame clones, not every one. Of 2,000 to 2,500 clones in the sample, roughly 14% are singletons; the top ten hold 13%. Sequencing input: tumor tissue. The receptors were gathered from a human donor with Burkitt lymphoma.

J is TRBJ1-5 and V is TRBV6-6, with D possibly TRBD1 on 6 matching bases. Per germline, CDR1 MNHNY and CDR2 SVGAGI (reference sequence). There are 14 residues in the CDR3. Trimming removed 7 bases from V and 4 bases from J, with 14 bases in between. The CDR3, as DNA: TGTGCCAGCATTTTAGGGGGAAAGAATCAGCCCCAGCATTTT. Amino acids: CASILGGKNQPQHF.

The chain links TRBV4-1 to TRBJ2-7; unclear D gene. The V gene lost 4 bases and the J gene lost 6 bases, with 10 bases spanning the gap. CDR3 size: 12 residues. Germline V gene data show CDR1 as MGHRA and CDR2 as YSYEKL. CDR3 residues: CASSPPGLEQYF. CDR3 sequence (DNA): TGCGCCAGCAGCCCCCCTGGGCTCGAGCAGTACTTC.

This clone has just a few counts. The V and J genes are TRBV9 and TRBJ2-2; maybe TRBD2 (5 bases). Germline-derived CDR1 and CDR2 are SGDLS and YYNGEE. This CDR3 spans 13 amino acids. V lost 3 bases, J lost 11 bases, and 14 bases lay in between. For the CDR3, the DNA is TGTGCCAGCAGCGCTCTAAGGGCGGGTGAGCTGTTTTTT. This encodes CASSALRAGELFF.

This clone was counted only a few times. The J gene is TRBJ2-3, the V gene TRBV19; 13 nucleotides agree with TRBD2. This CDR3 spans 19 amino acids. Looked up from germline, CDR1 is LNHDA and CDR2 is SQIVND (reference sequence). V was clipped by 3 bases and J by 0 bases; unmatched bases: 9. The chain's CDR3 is CASSMPWTSGGPSTDTQYF. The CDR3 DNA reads TGTGCCAGTAGTATGCCTTGGACTAGCGGGGGTCCTAGCACAGATACGCAGTATTTT.

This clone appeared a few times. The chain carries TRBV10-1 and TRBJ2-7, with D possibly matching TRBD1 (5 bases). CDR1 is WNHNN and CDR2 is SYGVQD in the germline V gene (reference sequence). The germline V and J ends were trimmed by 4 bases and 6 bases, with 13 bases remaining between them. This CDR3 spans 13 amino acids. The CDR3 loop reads CASSGDSWAEQYF. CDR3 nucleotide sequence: TGCGCCAGCAGTGGAGACAGCTGGGCCGAGCAGTACTTC.

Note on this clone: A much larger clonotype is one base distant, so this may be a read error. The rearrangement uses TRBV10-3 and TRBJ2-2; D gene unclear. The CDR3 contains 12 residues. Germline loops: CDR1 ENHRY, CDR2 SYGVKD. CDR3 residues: CVISESTGELFF. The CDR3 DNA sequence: TGTGTCATCAGTGAGTCTACCGGGGAGCTGTTTTTT.

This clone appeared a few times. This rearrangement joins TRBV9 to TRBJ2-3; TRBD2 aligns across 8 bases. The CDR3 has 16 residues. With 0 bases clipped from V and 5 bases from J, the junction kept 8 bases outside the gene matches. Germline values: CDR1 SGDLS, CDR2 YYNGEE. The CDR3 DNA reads TGTGCCAGCAGCGTAGGTTTGCGGGGGGCCAGAGATACGCAGTATTTT. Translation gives CASSVGLRGARDTQYF.